This TCR beta chain comes out of a study of T-cell memory formation after mild COVID-19. Study-level points and caveats: Mainly in CM and EM were contracting CD4+ clones; CD8+ were in EMRA.

The germline gives CDR1 LGHNA, CDR2 YSLEER. The CDR3 length is 17 residues. V shed 4 bases, J shed 4 bases, and the junction held 11 bases outside the gene matches. With regard to this clonotype: Its cognate antigen is unknown.

TCRdb analysed the 5' RACE reads with MiXCR anew, one entry per CDR3 protein. The profile shows 250,000 to 300,000 distinct CDR3 sequences, around 16% of them singletons. The V gene is TRBV4-3, the J gene TRBJ2-3; 10 nucleotides align to TRBD1. The TCR originated in a man aged 18 to 30 who had mild COVID-19 (a few samples of this study predate the infection). Cell type and time point are not known. Sequencing used PBMCs or a T cell subset sorted from them (not recorded which). CDR3 sequence reads: CASSRMTGGSVADTQYF. Here the CDR3 DNA reads TGCGCCAGCAGCCGGATGACAGGGGGCTCTGTCGCAGATACGCAGTATTTT.